The 8 T cell receptor beta chains given below trace back to one sample, sequenced in a study of CDR3 diversity in severe acne. TCRdb re-called the PCR reads through MiXCR, storing one row per CDR3 protein. The table includes tens of thousands of distinct CDR3 sequences, approximately 54% detected once. Sequenced sample: blood. The receptor set was obtained from a male donor with severe acne vulgaris.

This clonotype was found a few times. A much larger clone sits a single nucleotide away, making a read error possible. The rearrangement uses TRBV20-1 and TRBJ2-7, with TRBD1 as a possible D gene (5 bases). V was clipped by 3 bases and J by 4 bases, with 7 bases between them. Germline CDR1 DFQATT, CDR2 SNEGSKA (reference sequence). The CDR3 consists of 11 residues. The CDR3: CSARDKYEQYF. The CDR3 DNA reads TGCAGTGCTAGGGACAAATACGAGCAGTACTTC.

As to this clonotype: With a much larger clone just one base away, this may be a read error. This chain connects TRBV6-4 to TRBJ2-2; D tentatively reads TRBD1 or TRBD2 (6 bases each). This CDR3 region has 15 residues. Germline V gene sequence: CDR1 MRHNA, CDR2 SNTAGT. CDR3 amino acids: CATSDLQGNTGGLFF. The CDR3 nucleotides read TGTGCCACCAGTGATTTGCAGGGGAACACCGGGGGGCTGTTTTTT.

CDR3 nucleotides: TGTGCCAGCTTACAGGACGCTGAAGCTTTCTTT. It translates to CASLQDAEAFF. The V gene is TRBV6-6, the J gene TRBJ1-1; possibly TRBD1 for D (5 bases). The CDR3 spans 11 residues. The germline CDR1 and CDR2 sequences are MNHNY and SVGAGI (reference sequence). Trimming stripped 8 bases from V and 6 bases from J, with 10 bases between.

V gene TRBV25-1 combines with J gene TRBJ1-5, with D hard to call. CDR3 size: 14 residues. The germline V gene has CDR1 MGHDK and CDR2 SYGVNS. Trimming stripped 4 bases from V and 0 bases from J, with 7 bases between. This CDR3 is CASSARVSNQPQHF. CDR3 nucleotide sequence: TGTGCCAGCAGTGCGCGAGTTAGCAATCAGCCCCAGCATTTT.

As to this clonotype: The CDR3 does not end in the conserved phenylalanine or tryptophan, so this is likely a read error. The CDR3 here is CSASRGSFSYEQYL. The CDR3 DNA follows: TGCAGTGCTAGCCGCGGGAGTTTCTCCTACGAGCAGTACCTC. The chain carries TRBV20-1 and TRBJ2-7, with 7 bases aligning to TRBD2. The V segment lost 3 bases and the J segment 0 bases; nucleotides outside the gene matches: 5. The CDR3 has 14 amino acids. Germline loops: CDR1 DFQATT, CDR2 SNEGSKA (reference sequence).

The CDR3 DNA sequence: TGTGCCAGCAGCGTAGCAGGCGCGGGAGTTCGTACAGATACGCAGTATTTT. As protein: CASSVAGAGVRTDTQYF. The chain uses TRBV9 and TRBJ2-3, with 7 bases fitting TRBD2. V shed 0 bases and J 3 bases; nucleotides not matched to a gene: 10. The CDR3 length is 17 residues. Germline V gene sequence: CDR1 SGDLS, CDR2 YYNGEE.

This clonotype was observed a handful of times. The chain uses TRBV19 and TRBJ2-3; 8 bases are shared with TRBD1. CDR1 is LNHDA and CDR2 is SQIVND in the germline V gene (reference sequence). V lost 5 bases and J lost 3; bases outside the gene matches: 13. The CDR3 length is 17 residues. The CDR3, as DNA: TGTGCCAGTAGTCTGAACCCAGGGGGCTATGGTACAGATACGCAGTATTTT. Translated: CASSLNPGGYGTDTQYF.

This chain joins TRBV6-5 and TRBJ1-5; no clear D. Germline values: CDR1 MNHEY, CDR2 SVGAGI. The ends were cut back, 5 bases at V and 7 bases at J, with 15 bases in the middle. CDR3 length equals 14 residues. The CDR3 loop is CASSERGSGQPQHF. The CDR3 DNA reads as TGTGCCAGCAGTGAAAGAGGGTCCGGGCAGCCCCAGCATTTT.